Listed here are 32 T cell receptor beta chains from one sample, sequenced in a study of T cell changes during pregnancy in multiple sclerosis. Using immunoSEQ multiplex PCR, the repertoire was profiled, and TCRdb retains in-frame clones only, with some absent. The sample includes 70,000 to 80,000 clones, about 94% of them seen just once. Specimen: peripheral blood, collected in the third trimester of pregnancy. The receptors originated from a female donor with multiple sclerosis, enrolled in a pregnancy study.

This clone was observed once. The chain joins TRBV7-8 to TRBJ1-6; 10 bases match TRBD1. Per germline, CDR1 SGHVS and CDR2 FQNEAQ. This CDR3 region has 20 residues. The junction had 13 bases not matched to a gene; V was cut back by 5 bases and J by 0 bases. This chain's CDR3 is CASSRFAGQGRSSYNSPLHF. The CDR3 region has the DNA TGTGCCAGCAGCCGGTTCGCGGGACAGGGGAGAAGCTCCTATAATTCACCCCTCCACTTT.

The chain uses TRBV9 and TRBJ1-2; tentatively, D is TRBD1 (5 bases). V lost 0 bases, J lost 4 bases, and 10 bases lay in between. The CDR3 consists of 14 residues. The V gene's germline CDR1 is SGDLS and CDR2 YYNGEE. The CDR3 loop reads CASSVEGNGYGYTF. DNA of the CDR3: TGTGCCAGCAGCGTAGAGGGGAACGGCTATGGCTACACCTTC. The whole variable domain, remainder taken from reference TRBV9 and TRBJ1-2, is DSGVTQTPKHLITATGQRVTLRCSPRSGDLSVYWYQQSLDQGLQFLIQYYNGEERAKGNILERFSAQQFPDLHSELNLSSLELGDSALYFCASSVEGNGYGYTFGSGTRLTVV.

The chain joins TRBV27 to TRBJ2-2, with 10 bases fitting TRBD2. The CDR3 totals 15 residues. Germline V CDR1 and CDR2: MNHEY, SMNVEV (reference sequence). Losses at the gene ends were 8 bases for V and 7 bases for J; bases not matched to a gene: 10. CDR3 nucleotide sequence: TGTGCCAGCCTTCGGGCTAGCGGGGGCAGCGGGGAGCTGTTTTTT. Its translation is CASLRASGGSGELFF.

V is TRBV4-1 and J is TRBJ1-3; no clear D gene. Trimming took 9 bases from V and 0 from J, leaving 9 bases between them. CDR3 length: 13 amino acids. In germline, CDR1 is MGHRA, CDR2 YSYEKL. DNA for the CDR3: TGCGCCAGTCGGGGTGGCTCTGGAAACACCATATATTTT. Translation gives CASRGGSGNTIYF.

V gene TRBV7-2 combines with J gene TRBJ1-1, with D maybe TRBD1 (5 bases). The CDR3 consists of 17 residues. The V gene lost 6 bases and the J gene lost 2 bases, with 22 bases spanning the gap. The germline V gene encodes CDR1 SGHTA and CDR2 FQGNSA. CDR3 coding DNA: TGTGCCAGCAGTCGCCTCGGGGGAAGGTCGGTAAACACTGAAGCTTTCTTT. Translating it yields CASSRLGGRSVNTEAFF.

The rearrangement uses TRBV2 and TRBJ1-3; D gene ambiguous. Trimming took off 10 bases at V and 8 bases at J, with 15 bases between the two ends. Germline V gene data show CDR1 as SNHLY and CDR2 as FYNNEI. This CDR3 has 12 residues. The CDR3 loop reads CATRSDSDTIYF. DNA of the CDR3: TGTGCCACACGGAGCGATTCGGACACCATATATTTT.

The CDR3 DNA is TGTGCCAGCAGTTTATCGGGGGGTTTGACTGAAGCTTTCTTT. This sequence encodes CASSLSGGLTEAFF. The gene calls are TRBV27 and TRBJ1-1, with D possibly matching TRBD1 (5 bases). The V gene's germline CDR1 is MNHEY and CDR2 SMNVEV (reference sequence). V gave up 0 bases and J gave up 5 bases, with 10 bases separating them. The CDR3 totals 14 residues.

This chain uses TRBV2 with TRBJ2-5; possible D gene TRBD1, 8 bases. V dropped 5 bases and J dropped 2 bases, with 15 bases sitting between them. The CDR3 contains 15 residues. In germline, CDR1 is SNHLY, CDR2 FYNNEI. This CDR3 is CASSRTGRDQETQYF. The CDR3 DNA is TGTGCCAGCAGTCGGACAGGGAGGGATCAAGAGACCCAGTACTTC. Full variable domain (missing parts from reference TRBV2 and TRBJ2-5): EPEVTQTPSHQVTQMGQEVILRCVPISNHLYFYWYRQILGQKVEFLVSFYNNEISEKSEIFDDQFSVERPDGSNFTLKIRSTKLEDSAMYFCASSRTGRDQETQYFGPGTRLLVL.

The chain employs TRBV5-6 and TRBJ2-2; TRBD2 might be the D (6 bases). Germline CDR1 is SGHDT and CDR2 is YYEEEE. The CDR3 sequence is 16 residues long. V was clipped by 4 bases and J by 1 base, with 14 bases between them. CDR3 residues: CASSDRRRGNTGELFF. The CDR3, as DNA: TGTGCCAGCAGCGACCGACGGCGGGGGAACACCGGGGAGCTGTTTTTT.

This chain connects TRBV7-9 to TRBJ2-7; the match to TRBD2 covers 9 bases. The V gene's germline CDR1 is SEHNR and CDR2 FQNEAQ (reference sequence). Trimming cost V 5 bases and J 2 bases; bases outside gene matches: 10. The CDR3 is 16 amino acids. CDR3 nucleotide sequence: TGTGCCAGCAGCCACAGGGGCGGGGGGGCGGCCTACGAGCAGTACTTC. Translating gives CASSHRGGGAAYEQYF.

This sequence joins TRBV15 and TRBJ1-2; D not certain. Germline V gene data show CDR1 as LNHNV and CDR2 as YYDKDF (reference sequence). The CDR3 consists of 18 residues. V lost 0 bases and J lost 4, with 21 bases in between. CDR3 region: CATSRDLLDIRLSYGYTF. The CDR3 region has the DNA TGTGCCACCAGCAGAGATCTCCTAGATATACGGCTTAGCTATGGCTACACCTTC.

V and J are TRBV19 and TRBJ2-7, with TRBD1 as a possible D gene (6 bases). Trimming took off 5 bases at V and 4 bases at J, with 12 bases between the two ends. CDR3 length equals 13 residues. Germline-derived CDR1 and CDR2 are LNHDA and SQIVND (reference sequence). As DNA, the CDR3 is TGTGCCAGTAGTTTTGGACAGAAGTACGAGCAGTACTTC. This gives the protein CASSFGQKYEQYF.

This clone was seen just once. The chain uses TRBV5-6 and TRBJ2-7; TRBD2 matches at 7 bases. V gave up 0 bases and J gave up 2 bases; unmatched junction bases: 2. CDR3 length equals 14 residues. Germline CDR1 SGHDT, CDR2 YYEEEE. CDR3 nucleotides: TGTGCCAGCAGCTTGGGGGGGGGAACCTACGAGCAGTACTTC. Its translation is CASSLGGGTYEQYF. The full variable domain, rest sourced from reference TRBV5-6 and TRBJ2-7, is DAGVTQSPTHLIKTRGQQVTLRCSPKSGHDTVSWYQQALGQGPQFIFQYYEEEERQRGNFPDRFSGHQFPNYSSELNVNALLLGDSALYLCASSLGGGTYEQYFGPGTRLTVT.

The chain links TRBV6-5 to TRBJ2-3; the D gene is possibly TRBD2 (5 bases). Germline V gene data show CDR1 as MNHEY and CDR2 as SVGAGI. This CDR3 region has 15 residues. The V gene lost 7 bases and the J gene lost 3 bases, with 17 bases spanning the gap. The CDR3: CASTLSGAKTDTQYF. The DNA of the CDR3 is TGTGCCAGCACCTTAAGCGGCGCGAAGACAGATACGCAGTATTTT.

CDR3 bases: TGCGCCAGCAGCTTAAGTACCGGGACTATTCCCAATGAGCAGTTCTTC. The encoded protein is CASSLSTGTIPNEQFF. V and J are TRBV5-1 and TRBJ2-1; 7 nucleotides match TRBD2. This CDR3 contains 16 residues. The V segment lost 2 bases and the J segment 6 bases; nucleotides outside the gene matches: 11. Germline values: CDR1 SGHRS, CDR2 YFSETQ. The whole variable domain, remainder taken from reference TRBV5-1 and TRBJ2-1, is KAGVTQTPRYLIKTRGQQVTLSCSPISGHRSVSWYQQTPGQGLQFLFEYFSETQRNKGNFPGRFSGRQFSNSRSEMNVSTLELGDSALYLCASSLSTGTIPNEQFFGPGTRLTVL.

The chain carries TRBV18 and TRBJ2-7, with D maybe TRBD1 (6 bases). V dropped 4 bases and J dropped 4 bases, with 8 bases sitting between them. Germline V CDR1 and CDR2: KGHSH, LQKENI. The CDR3 is 12 residues long. CDR3 DNA: TGTGCCAGCTCACAAACAGGGTACGAGCAGTACTTC. Amino acid sequence: CASSQTGYEQYF. The variable domain in full, completed from reference TRBV18 and TRBJ2-7, reads NAGVMQNPRHLVRRRGQEARLRCSPMKGHSHVYWYRQLPEEGLKFMVYLQKENIIDESGMPKERFSAEFPKEGPSILRIQQVVRGDSAAYFCASSQTGYEQYFGPGTRLTVT.

The chain joins TRBV30 to TRBJ2-3; unclear D gene. Trimming shortened V by 1 base and J by 6 bases, and 5 bases separated the two germline ends. Germline CDR1 GTSNPN, CDR2 SVGIG (reference sequence). This CDR3 spans 11 amino acids. As DNA, the CDR3 is TGTGCCTGGAGTGCTACGGATACGCAGTATTTT. The encoded protein is CAWSATDTQYF.

V usage is TRBV11-2 and J usage is TRBJ2-7; 14 bases fit TRBD2. CDR3 length equals 16 residues. The V gene end was trimmed by 4 bases and the J gene end by 4 bases; junction bases not matched to a gene: 6. Germline assignment: CDR1 SGHAT and CDR2 FQNNGV. The CDR3 reads CASSSSRLAGGYEQYF. In nucleotides, the CDR3 is TGTGCCAGCAGCTCCTCGCGACTAGCGGGGGGGTACGAGCAGTACTTC. The whole variable domain, remainder taken from reference TRBV11-2 and TRBJ2-7, is EAGVAQSPRYKIIEKRQSVAFWCNPISGHATLYWYQQILGQGPKLLIQFQNNGVVDDSQLPKDRFSAERLKGVDSTLKIQPAKLEDSAVYLCASSSSRLAGGYEQYFGPGTRLTVT.

This sequence joins TRBV6-5 and TRBJ1-6; the match to TRBD1 covers 7 bases. The CDR3 is 15 amino acids. The V gene end was trimmed by 4 bases and the J gene end by 4 bases; junction bases not matched to a gene: 4. Germline CDR1 is MNHEY and CDR2 is SVGAGI. CDR3 nucleotides: TGTGCCAGCAGTTTCGGGACAGTATATAATTCACCCCTCCACTTT. The encoded protein is CASSFGTVYNSPLHF.

This sequence joins TRBV19 and TRBJ1-3; the match to TRBD1 covers 7 bases. Germline CDR1 LNHDA, CDR2 SQIVND (reference sequence). CDR3 size: 15 residues. The trim removed 5 bases at V and 5 bases at J, leaving 9 bases unmatched. CDR3 sequence reads: CASSLAGDRRNTIYF. The DNA for the CDR3 is TGTGCCAGTAGTCTAGCTGGGGACAGAAGAAACACCATATATTTT.

A note on this clone: Its ends do not fully match the called genes, so a read error is possible. V is TRBV5-1 and J is TRBJ2-2; 8 bases map to TRBD1. This CDR3 has 16 amino acids. Germline V gives CDR1 SGHRS, CDR2 YFSETQ. The CDR3 loop is CASSSTGVSKTGELFF. CDR3 nucleotide sequence: TGCGCCAGCAGCTCGACAGGGGTTTCGAAAACCGGGGAGCTGTTTTTT. Full variable domain (missing parts from reference TRBV5-1 and TRBJ2-2): KAGVTQTPRYLIKTRGQQVTLSCSPISGHRSVSWYQQTPGQGLQFLFEYFSETQRNKGNFPGRFSGRQFSNSRSEMNVSTLELGDSALYLCASSSTGVSKTGELFFGEGSRLTVL.

The chain is built from TRBV6-6 and TRBJ1-4; perhaps TRBD1 as D (6 bases). Germline V lookup: CDR1 MNHNY, CDR2 SVGAGI (reference sequence). This CDR3 is built from 14 residues. V dropped 2 bases and J dropped 5 bases, with 9 bases sitting between them. The CDR3 spells CASSYIGQNEKLFF. The CDR3 DNA follows: TGTGCCAGCAGTTACATAGGACAGAATGAAAAACTGTTTTTT.

This chain uses TRBV7-8 with TRBJ1-4; D is undetermined. Germline V gene sequence: CDR1 SGHVS, CDR2 FQNEAQ. The CDR3 totals 14 residues. V was shortened by 2 bases and J by 8 bases, with 12 bases between the two germline ends. The CDR3 sequence: CASSLLPNLEKLFF. For the CDR3, the DNA is TGTGCCAGCAGCTTACTACCCAACTTAGAAAAACTGTTTTTT.

This clone was found once. The V call is TRBV7-2, the J call TRBJ2-5, with D possibly TRBD2 on 5 matching bases. Trimming cost V 1 base and J 0 bases, with 6 bases left between them. Germline assignment: CDR1 SGHTA and CDR2 FQGNSA. The CDR3 has 14 residues. CDR3 coding DNA: TGTGCCAGCAGCTTAGTAGCGTACCAAGAGACCCAGTACTTC. It translates to CASSLVAYQETQYF. Filled out from reference TRBV7-2 and TRBJ2-5, the complete variable domain reads GAGVSQSPSNKVTEKGKDVELRCDPISGHTALYWYRQSLGQGLEFLIYFQGNSAPDKSGLPSDRFSAERTGGSVSTLTIQRTQQEDSAVYLCASSLVAYQETQYFGPGTRLLVL.

This clone turned up a few times. The chain links TRBV5-6 to TRBJ1-6; 11 positions agree with TRBD1. Germline V lookup: CDR1 SGHDT, CDR2 YYEEEE. Germline trimming cut 3 bases from V and 6 bases from J; bases unmatched to any gene: 2. There are 15 residues in the CDR3. CDR3 bases: TGTGCCAGCAGCTCGGGGACAGGGGGTAATTCACCCCTCCACTTT. Residues: CASSSGTGGNSPLHF.

The chain links TRBV7-2 to TRBJ2-3, with a tentative D call TRBD1 (5 bases). Trimming cost V 7 bases and J 1 base, with 15 bases left between them. The length of the CDR3 is 15 residues. CDR1 is SGHTA, CDR2 FQGNSA, per germline. This CDR3 reads CASTLSDSRTDTQYF. CDR3 coding DNA: TGTGCCAGCACCCTATCAGACAGTCGCACAGATACGCAGTATTTT. Full variable domain (outside the CDR3, taken from reference TRBV7-2 and TRBJ2-3): GAGVSQSPSNKVTEKGKDVELRCDPISGHTALYWYRQSLGQGLEFLIYFQGNSAPDKSGLPSDRFSAERTGGSVSTLTIQRTQQEDSAVYLCASTLSDSRTDTQYFGPGTRLTVL.

This chain connects TRBV25-1 to TRBJ2-7; TRBD2 is a possible D gene (5 bases). Germline CDR1 MGHDK, CDR2 SYGVNS. Trimming stripped 4 bases from V and 7 bases from J, with 5 bases between. The CDR3 is 10 amino acids. The CDR3 bases are TGTGCCAGCAGTGGAGGGGAGCAGTACTTC. Encoded protein: CASSGGEQYF.

The J gene is TRBJ1-1, the V gene TRBV6-5, with 9 bases lining up with TRBD1. The CDR3 loop spans 14 amino acids. Germline CDR1 and CDR2: MNHEY and SVGAGI. Trimming at V came to 6 bases and at J to 1 base, leaving 3 bases not matched to a gene. The chain's CDR3 is CASSSQGANTEAFF. The CDR3 DNA sequence: TGTGCCAGCAGCTCACAGGGGGCGAACACTGAAGCTTTCTTT.

This clone has only a few counts. The chain's CDR3 is CASSLQGRGSETQYF. The DNA for the CDR3 is TGTGCCAGCAGTCTACAGGGAAGGGGGTCGGAGACCCAGTACTTC. V usage is TRBV6-1 and J usage is TRBJ2-5; TRBD1 is a possible D gene (6 bases). Per the germline V gene, CDR1 is MNHNS and CDR2 is SASEGT. Trimming pared 5 bases from V and 5 bases from J, leaving 18 bases between. This CDR3 has 15 amino acids.

V gene TRBV4-2 combines with J gene TRBJ2-7, with a tentative D call TRBD2 (6 bases). The V and J ends lost 8 bases and 3 bases respectively, with 17 bases between them. The CDR3 spans 14 residues. CDR1 is LGHNA, CDR2 YNFKEQ, per germline. The CDR3 DNA is TGTGCCAGCGGCACCGCTCGGGGGTTCTACGAGCAGTACTTC. Its translation is CASGTARGFYEQYF.

The V gene is TRBV5-6, the J gene TRBJ2-7; 8 bases match TRBD1. Unmatched junction bases numbered 9, after V lost 1 base and J lost 3 bases. Germline V gene sequence: CDR1 SGHDT, CDR2 YYEEEE. The CDR3 sequence is 16 residues long. CDR3 amino acids: CASSLSQGALVYEQYF. CDR3 DNA: TGTGCCAGCAGCTTGAGTCAGGGGGCGTTAGTCTACGAGCAGTACTTC.

This clone was observed a single time. The chain recombines TRBV9 with TRBJ1-1; the D gene is possibly TRBD1 (6 bases). This CDR3 comprises 14 residues. The germline V and J ends were trimmed by 1 base and 4 bases, with 11 bases remaining between them. Germline V CDR1 and CDR2: SGDLS, YYNGEE. This chain's CDR3 is CASSVYKGGTEAFF. The CDR3 nucleotides are TGTGCCAGCAGCGTATACAAAGGGGGCACTGAAGCTTTCTTT.